A single sample gave rise to the 29 T cell receptor beta chains below, sequenced in a study of blood T cells in healthy people across ages. Next came a second PCR, run for about 7 to 12 cycles, which used a sample-barcoded 5' primer along with a J-beta primer mix. TCRdb passed the 5' RACE reads through MiXCR, listing each CDR3 protein once. The sample includes about 830,000 distinct CDR3 sequences, roughly 60% of them seen just once. Specimen: blood. The receptors were sampled from a man aged 25 to 40 in good health.

The chain is built from TRBV6-1 and TRBJ2-3; TRBD1 is a possible D gene (5 bases). CDR1 and CDR2 (germline): MNHNS, SASEGT. Trimming took 6 bases from V and 4 from J, leaving 20 bases between them. CDR3 length: 16 residues. The CDR3 DNA follows: TGTGCCAGCAGCGGGTGGATATCCCAGGGCGCAGATACGCAGTATTTT. It yields the protein CASSGWISQGADTQYF.

This clonotype was picked up a small number of times. The chain employs TRBV29-1 and TRBJ2-1; 8 bases fit TRBD2. The CDR3 has 14 residues. J gave up 6 bases and V 8 bases, and 12 bases lay outside the gene matches. Germline V gene lookup returns CDR1 SQVTM and CDR2 ANQGSEA. In nucleotides, the CDR3 is TGCAGCTGGGCCCCGGGACTAGTGGGCAATGAGCAGTTCTTC. This codes for CSWAPGLVGNEQFF.

Concerning this clonotype: A read error may produce the germline difference seen at one junction end. The V call is TRBV29-1, the J call TRBJ2-4; D is uncertain. The CDR3 runs 13 residues. CDR1 is SQVTM, CDR2 ANQGSEA, per germline. The CDR3 DNA follows: TGCGGCGTTGATGGCGTCGCAGGAAACATTCAGTACTTC. This sequence encodes CGVDGVAGNIQYF.

The chain employs TRBV20-1 and TRBJ1-6; TRBD1 agrees at 10 bases. The CDR3 covers 14 residues. Germline assignment: CDR1 DFQATT and CDR2 SNEGSKA (reference sequence). Trimming at V came to 7 bases and at J to 8 bases, leaving 8 bases not matched to a gene. The CDR3 is CSGRGGTGDSPLHF. Written as DNA, the CDR3 is TGCAGTGGAAGAGGAGGGACAGGGGATTCACCCCTCCACTTT.

This clonotype was seen a few times. This sequence joins TRBV20-1 and TRBJ2-7; the D is unclear. The length of the CDR3 is 13 residues. CDR1 is DFQATT, CDR2 SNEGSKA, per germline (reference sequence). Trimming stripped 1 base from V and 0 bases from J, with 7 bases between. CDR3 amino acids: CSARAGASYEQYF. The CDR3 DNA follows: TGCAGTGCTAGAGCGGGTGCCTCCTACGAGCAGTACTTC.

This chain links TRBV4-1 with TRBJ1-2; TRBD1 might be the D (6 bases). This CDR3 spans 15 amino acids. The ends were cut back, 1 base at V and 5 bases at J, with 14 bases in the middle. CDR1 MGHRA and CDR2 YSYEKL come from the germline V gene. CDR3 coding DNA: TGCGCCAGCAGCCAAGCTCCACAGGGATCATATGGCTACACCTTC. Translated: CASSQAPQGSYGYTF.

The table lists this clonotype with a few counts. V gene TRBV14 combines with J gene TRBJ1-6; D not resolved. The CDR3 covers 15 residues. Trimming took off 2 bases at V and 14 bases at J, with 19 bases between the two ends. Germline V CDR1 and CDR2: SGHDN, FVKESK. The CDR3: CASSQLGPLREALHF. CDR3 nucleotide sequence: TGTGCCAGCAGCCAATTGGGCCCGCTAAGGGAGGCCCTCCACTTT. Supplemented by reference TRBV14 and TRBJ1-6, the full variable domain reads EAGVTQFPSHSVIEKGQTVTLRCDPISGHDNLYWYRRVMGKEIKFLLHFVKESKQDESGMPNNRFLAERTGGTYSTLKVQPAELEDSGVYFCASSQLGPLREALHFGNGTRLTVT.

The chain is built from TRBV4-3 and TRBJ2-5; TRBD2 aligns across 9 bases. V lost 1 base to trimming and J lost 2 bases; unmatched junction nucleotides: 5. CDR3 length: 16 amino acids. CDR1 and CDR2 (germline): LGHNA, YSLEER. DNA of the CDR3: TGCGCCAGCAGCCAAGGTCTCCTAGCGGGACAAGAGACCCAGTACTTC. Translated: CASSQGLLAGQETQYF.

V gene TRBV2 combines with J gene TRBJ2-5, with D possibly TRBD2 on 6 matching bases. With 8 bases removed from V and 3 bases from J, the gap between germline ends came to 16 bases. The CDR3 is 14 residues long. Germline V gene sequence: CDR1 SNHLY, CDR2 FYNNEI. CDR3 protein: CASRGIGAEETQYF. CDR3 DNA sequence: TGTGCCAGCCGGGGGATTGGGGCTGAAGAGACCCAGTACTTC.

V is TRBV28 and J is TRBJ2-7, with TRBD1 matching over 8 bases. The J call is uncertain, as TRBJ2-5 better fits the DNA end. Germline V gene lookup returns CDR1 MDHEN and CDR2 SYDVKM. This CDR3 has 14 residues. This CDR3 reads CASRATGVGKTQYF. The CDR3 bases are TGTGCCAGCAGGGCGACAGGGGTGGGAAAGACCCAGTACTTC.

The J gene is TRBJ1-2, the V gene TRBV6-2 or TRBV6-3; D might be TRBD1 (6 bases). In germline, CDR1 is MNHEY, CDR2 SVGEGT. Trimming pared 8 bases from V and 10 bases from J, leaving 11 bases between. The CDR3 extends over 10 amino acids. The CDR3 reads CASGDTIYTF. In DNA form, the CDR3 reads TGTGCCAGCGGGGACACGATCTACACCTTC.

The chain joins TRBV6-6 to TRBJ2-5; weak D call: TRBD1 (5 bases). The DNA end lines up better with TRBJ2-7; the J call may be wrong. CDR1 and CDR2 from the germline V gene are MNHNY and SVGAGI (reference sequence). This CDR3 region has 13 residues. Written as DNA, the CDR3 is TGTGCCAGCAGTGACTTCCAGGGTAACGAGCAGTACTTC. The encoded protein is CASSDFQGNEQYF.

The chain combines TRBV12-3 or TRBV12-4 with TRBJ1-1; TRBD1 might be the D (5 bases). The length of the CDR3 is 14 residues. The V end lost 8 bases, the J end lost 8 bases, and 21 bases lay between the germline ends. The CDR3 DNA reads as TGTGCCAGCGGGAGTGGGGGACGCATTAAGGAAGCTTTCTTT. It specifies CASGSGGRIKEAFF.

This clonotype was detected once. The V and J genes are TRBV6-2 or TRBV6-3 and TRBJ2-1; 9 bases agree with TRBD1. Germline CDR1 is MNHEY and CDR2 is SVGEGT. J gave up 8 bases and V 6 bases, and 11 bases lay outside the gene matches. The CDR3 runs 15 residues. CDR3 in amino acids: CASRDRTGDWDEQFF. CDR3 coding DNA: TGTGCCAGCAGAGACCGGACAGGGGATTGGGATGAGCAGTTCTTC.

Turning to this clonotype: Germline and junction disagree at one end, which may indicate a read error. The V call is TRBV5-1, the J call TRBJ2-3; TRBD2 might be the D (6 bases). This CDR3 is built from 14 residues. Germline V gene data show CDR1 as SGHRS and CDR2 as YFSETQ. The DNA of the CDR3 is TGCGCCGGCAGCGCCGGGACTAGCACAGATACGCAGTATTTT. Translated: CAGSAGTSTDTQYF.

Only a few counts were recorded for this clonotype. This chain joins TRBV29-1 and TRBJ1-6, with D perhaps TRBD1 (6 bases). Germline V gene sequence: CDR1 SQVTM, CDR2 ANQGSEA. The CDR3 runs 11 residues. V lost 7 bases and J lost 10, with 11 bases in between. CDR3 nucleotides: TGCAGCGGAGGACAGCGCTCACCCCTCCACTTT. Protein: CSGGQRSPLHF.

CDR3 DNA sequence: TGCGCCAGCAGCCTTCGGACTAGTCAGGCAGATACGCAGTATTTT. Translating it yields CASSLRTSQADTQYF. V usage is TRBV5-1 and J usage is TRBJ2-3, with 7 positions matching TRBD2. The CDR3 length is 15 residues. In germline, CDR1 is SGHRS, CDR2 YFSETQ. Losses at the gene ends were 4 bases for V and 4 bases for J; bases not matched to a gene: 9.

Turning to this clonotype: One junction end does not reproduce the germline sequence, and a read error may be involved. The rearrangement links TRBV20-1 to TRBJ2-5; TRBD1 or TRBD2 may be the D gene (5 bases each). The J call may be mistaken, given a closer DNA end match to TRBJ2-7. CDR3 length: 12 residues. Germline V CDR1 and CDR2: DFQATT, SNEGSKA (reference sequence). CDR3: CNARGTFSEQYF. In DNA, the CDR3 is TGCAATGCTAGAGGGACCTTCAGCGAGCAGTACTTC.

This clonotype was seen a few times. J is TRBJ1-2 and V is TRBV6-1, with D possibly matching TRBD1 (5 bases). Germline V gene lookup returns CDR1 MNHNS and CDR2 SASEGT. This CDR3 region has 13 residues. Trimming stripped 7 bases from V and 7 bases from J, with 16 bases between. CDR3 amino acids: CASIEGLLGGYTF. CDR3 DNA: TGTGCCAGCATCGAGGGACTTCTGGGTGGCTACACCTTC.

Here the CDR3 DNA reads TGTGCCAGCAGTTACTCGATTCTCGACAGCAACTTTTATTCACCCCTCCACTTT. Translation: CASSYSILDSNFYSPLHF. This chain connects TRBV6-2 or TRBV6-3 to TRBJ1-6; possibly TRBD1 for D (5 bases). The length of the CDR3 is 18 residues. Trimming pared 0 bases from V and 8 bases from J, leaving 20 bases between. Germline values: CDR1 MNHEY, CDR2 SVGEGT.

On this clonotype itself: Being one base from a much bigger clone, this may be a read error. The J gene is TRBJ2-1, the V gene TRBV20-1; 11 nucleotides match TRBD2. Germline V gives CDR1 DFQATT, CDR2 SNEGSKA (reference sequence). Trimming took 6 bases from V and 6 from J; bases not matched to a gene: 7. The CDR3 length is 14 residues. The CDR3 DNA is TGCAGTGCCCTGGGACTAGCGGACCCCAATGAGCAGTTCTTC. Translated, it gives CSALGLADPNEQFF.

This clonotype appeared a few times. The V and J genes are TRBV29-1 and TRBJ2-1; 9 positions match TRBD2. Looked up from germline, CDR1 is SQVTM and CDR2 is ANQGSEA. This CDR3 comprises 15 residues. J lost 3 bases, V lost 1 base, and 4 bases had no gene match. CDR3 region: CSVEGLAGFYNEQFF. CDR3 sequence (DNA): TGCAGCGTTGAAGGGCTAGCGGGGTTCTACAATGAGCAGTTCTTC.

This chain joins TRBV20-1 and TRBJ2-7; a possible D gene is TRBD2 (5 bases). CDR1 is DFQATT and CDR2 is SNEGSKA in the germline V gene (reference sequence). The CDR3 spans 14 residues. Between the trimmed V and J ends, which lost 7 bases and 3 bases, there was a span of 19 bases. CDR3: CSVRASHGVYEQYF. The DNA of the CDR3 is TGCAGTGTTCGAGCTAGCCATGGTGTCTACGAGCAGTACTTC.

The chain has TRBV12-3 or TRBV12-4 and TRBJ2-7; a possible D gene is TRBD1 (7 bases). With 9 bases removed from V and 3 bases from J, the gap between germline ends came to 36 bases. The CDR3 is 20 amino acids. CDR3 in amino acids: CASQGVIQRVAEKWDYEQYF. DNA for the CDR3: TGTGCCAGTCAGGGGGTTATACAAAGGGTAGCGGAAAAATGGGACTACGAGCAGTACTTC.

The V and J genes are TRBV6-5 and TRBJ2-3; D not resolved. The V end lost 0 bases, the J end lost 3 bases, and 10 bases lay between the germline ends. CDR3 length: 15 amino acids. CDR1 and CDR2 from the germline V gene are MNHEY and SVGAGI. The CDR3: CASSYSGWGTDTQYF. The CDR3 nucleotides are TGTGCCAGCAGTTACTCGGGTTGGGGAACAGATACGCAGTATTTT.

This chain links TRBV27 with TRBJ2-7; D remains ambiguous. The CDR3 extends over 13 amino acids. Germline values: CDR1 MNHEY, CDR2 SMNVEV (reference sequence). V shed 3 bases and J shed 1 base, with 7 bases lying between them. Here the CDR3 DNA reads TGTGCCAGCAGTTTGACGGAATCCTACGAGCAGTACTTC. Protein sequence: CASSLTESYEQYF.

This clonotype was seen only a few times. The genes are TRBV29-1 and TRBJ2-1, with 12 bases aligning to TRBD1. V was pared by 3 bases and J by 3 bases, with 12 bases of the junction left unmatched. There are 18 residues in the CDR3. Germline V gene sequence: CDR1 SQVTM, CDR2 ANQGSEA. In DNA, the CDR3 is TGCAGCGTTGAGACCGGGACAGGGGGCGCGGGGCTCTACAATGAGCAGTTCTTC. It codes for CSVETGTGGAGLYNEQFF.

As to this clonotype: One end of the junction is discordant with germline, which a read error may explain. This chain connects TRBV20-1 to TRBJ2-3; unclear D gene. Germline loops: CDR1 DFQATT, CDR2 SNEGSKA (reference sequence). This CDR3 is built from 13 residues. CDR3 residues: CSARRLAGDTRYF. The CDR3 DNA sequence: TGCAGTGCTAGACGATTAGCTGGAGATACGCGGTATTTT.

The V call is TRBV9, the J call TRBJ2-1; weak D call: TRBD2 (6 bases). The CDR3 spans 17 residues. The V gene lost 0 bases and the J gene lost 2 bases, with 15 bases spanning the gap. From germline, CDR1 is SGDLS and CDR2 YYNGEE. The CDR3 here is CASSVALGTRAYNEQFF. CDR3 sequence (DNA): TGTGCCAGCAGCGTAGCCCTGGGGACTCGAGCCTACAATGAGCAGTTCTTC. Combining the CDR3 with reference TRBV9 and TRBJ2-1 gives the whole variable domain DSGVTQTPKHLITATGQRVTLRCSPRSGDLSVYWYQQSLDQGLQFLIQYYNGEERAKGNILERFSAQQFPDLHSELNLSSLELGDSALYFCASSVALGTRAYNEQFFGPGTRLTVL.